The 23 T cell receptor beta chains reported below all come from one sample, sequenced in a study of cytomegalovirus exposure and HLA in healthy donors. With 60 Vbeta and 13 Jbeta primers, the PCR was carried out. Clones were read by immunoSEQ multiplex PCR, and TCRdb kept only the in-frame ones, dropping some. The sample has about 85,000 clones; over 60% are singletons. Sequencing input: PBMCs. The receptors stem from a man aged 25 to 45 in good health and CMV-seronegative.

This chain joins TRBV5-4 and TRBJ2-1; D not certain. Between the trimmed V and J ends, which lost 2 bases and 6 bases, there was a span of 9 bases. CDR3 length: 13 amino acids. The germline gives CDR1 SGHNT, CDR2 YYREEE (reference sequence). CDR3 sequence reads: CASSFSGSNEQFF. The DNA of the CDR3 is TGTGCCAGCAGCTTTTCTGGCAGCAATGAGCAGTTCTTC.

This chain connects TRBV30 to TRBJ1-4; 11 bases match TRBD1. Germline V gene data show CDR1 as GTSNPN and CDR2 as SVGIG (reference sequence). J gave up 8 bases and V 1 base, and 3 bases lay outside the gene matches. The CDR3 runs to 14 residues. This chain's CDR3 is CAWSGTGGGEKLFF. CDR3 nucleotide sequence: TGTGCCTGGAGTGGGACAGGGGGCGGGGAAAAACTGTTTTTT.

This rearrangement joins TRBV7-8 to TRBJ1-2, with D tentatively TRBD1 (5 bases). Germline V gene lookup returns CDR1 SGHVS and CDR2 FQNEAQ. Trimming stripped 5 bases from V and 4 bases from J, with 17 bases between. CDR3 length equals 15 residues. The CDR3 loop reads CASSPRAREGYGYTF. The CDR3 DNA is TGTGCCAGCAGCCCAAGGGCCAGGGAGGGCTATGGCTACACCTTC.

The CDR3 is CASSSQGGGNQPQHF. The CDR3 nucleotides are TGTGCCAGCAGCTCCCAGGGGGGCGGCAATCAGCCCCAGCATTTT. The chain uses TRBV7-8 and TRBJ1-5, with 7 bases aligning to TRBD1. Trimming took 4 bases from V and 2 from J; bases not matched to a gene: 5. This CDR3 region has 15 residues. Germline CDR1 is SGHVS and CDR2 is FQNEAQ.

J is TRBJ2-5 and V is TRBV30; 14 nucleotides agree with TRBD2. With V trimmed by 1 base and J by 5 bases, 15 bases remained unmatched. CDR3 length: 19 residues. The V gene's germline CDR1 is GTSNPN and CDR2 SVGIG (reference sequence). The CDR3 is CAWSDPDLTSGRAAETQYF. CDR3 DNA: TGTGCCTGGAGTGACCCCGACTTGACTAGCGGGAGGGCGGCGGAGACCCAGTACTTC.

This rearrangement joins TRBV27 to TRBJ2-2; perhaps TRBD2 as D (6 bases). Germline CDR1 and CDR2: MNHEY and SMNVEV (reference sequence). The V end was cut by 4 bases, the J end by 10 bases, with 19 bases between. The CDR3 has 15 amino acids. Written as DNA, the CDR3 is TGTGCCAGCAGTTCCCTAGCGTGGGGTCTAGCGGAGCTGTTTTTT. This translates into CASSSLAWGLAELFF.

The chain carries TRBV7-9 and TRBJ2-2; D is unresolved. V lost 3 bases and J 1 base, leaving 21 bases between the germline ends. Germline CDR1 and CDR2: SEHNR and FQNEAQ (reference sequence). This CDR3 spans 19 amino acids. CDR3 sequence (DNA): TGTGCCAGCAGCTTTTATTCATTTCGCGGTCAAAAGAACACCGGGGAGCTGTTTTTT. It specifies CASSFYSFRGQKNTGELFF.

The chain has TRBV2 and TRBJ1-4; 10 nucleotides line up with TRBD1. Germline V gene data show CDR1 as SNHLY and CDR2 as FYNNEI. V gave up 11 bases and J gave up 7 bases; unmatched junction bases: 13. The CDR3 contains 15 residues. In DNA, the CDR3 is TGTGCCGGATCCAGACCGGGACAGGGGTTTGAAAAACTGTTTTTT. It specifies CAGSRPGQGFEKLFF. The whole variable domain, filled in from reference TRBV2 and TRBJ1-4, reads EPEVTQTPSHQVTQMGQEVILRCVPISNHLYFYWYRQILGQKVEFLVSFYNNEISEKSEIFDDQFSVERPDGSNFTLKIRSTKLEDSAMYFCAGSRPGQGFEKLFFGSGTQLSVL.

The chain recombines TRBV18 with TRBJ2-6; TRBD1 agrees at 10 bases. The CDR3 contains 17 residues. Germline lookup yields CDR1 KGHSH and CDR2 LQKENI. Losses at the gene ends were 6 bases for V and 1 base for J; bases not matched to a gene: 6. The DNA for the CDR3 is TGTGCCAGCTCTCGACCGGGACAGGGGTCTGGGGCCAACGTCCTGACTTTC. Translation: CASSRPGQGSGANVLTF.

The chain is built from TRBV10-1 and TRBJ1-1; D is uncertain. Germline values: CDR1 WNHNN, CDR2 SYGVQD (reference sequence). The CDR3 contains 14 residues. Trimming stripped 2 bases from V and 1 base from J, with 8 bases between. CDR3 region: CASSERIGNTEAFF. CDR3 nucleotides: TGCGCCAGCAGTGAGAGAATCGGGAACACTGAAGCTTTCTTT.

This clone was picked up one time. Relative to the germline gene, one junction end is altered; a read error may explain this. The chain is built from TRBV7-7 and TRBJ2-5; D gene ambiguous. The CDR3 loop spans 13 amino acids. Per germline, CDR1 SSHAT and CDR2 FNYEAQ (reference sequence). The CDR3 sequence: CASSSPGQETQYF. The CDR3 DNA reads TGTGCTAGCAGCTCCCCCGGTCAAGAGACCCAGTACTTC.

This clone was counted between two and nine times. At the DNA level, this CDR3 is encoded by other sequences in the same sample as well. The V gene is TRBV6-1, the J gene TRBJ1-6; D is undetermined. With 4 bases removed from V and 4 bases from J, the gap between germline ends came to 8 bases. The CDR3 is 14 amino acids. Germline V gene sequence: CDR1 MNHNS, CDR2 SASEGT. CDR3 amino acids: CASSAGPYNSPLHF. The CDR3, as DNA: TGTGCCAGCAGTGCTGGGCCTTATAATTCACCCCTCCACTTT.

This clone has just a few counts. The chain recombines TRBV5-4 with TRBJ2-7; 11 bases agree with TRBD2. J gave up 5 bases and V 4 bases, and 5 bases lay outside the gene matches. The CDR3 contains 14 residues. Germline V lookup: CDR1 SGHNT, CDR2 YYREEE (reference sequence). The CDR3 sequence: CASSLTSGDHEQYF. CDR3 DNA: TGTGCCAGCAGCCTGACTAGCGGGGACCACGAGCAGTACTTC. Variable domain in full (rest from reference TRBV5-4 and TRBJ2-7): ETGVTQSPTHLIKTRGQQVTLRCSSQSGHNTVSWYQQALGQGPQFIFQYYREEENGRGNFPPRFSGLQFPNYSSELNVNALELDDSALYLCASSLTSGDHEQYFGPGTRLTVT.

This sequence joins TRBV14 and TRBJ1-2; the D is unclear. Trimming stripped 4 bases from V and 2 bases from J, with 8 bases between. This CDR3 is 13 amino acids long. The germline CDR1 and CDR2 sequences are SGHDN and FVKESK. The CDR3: CASSRLTNYGYTF. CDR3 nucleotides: TGTGCCAGCAGCCGCCTTACAAACTATGGCTACACCTTC.

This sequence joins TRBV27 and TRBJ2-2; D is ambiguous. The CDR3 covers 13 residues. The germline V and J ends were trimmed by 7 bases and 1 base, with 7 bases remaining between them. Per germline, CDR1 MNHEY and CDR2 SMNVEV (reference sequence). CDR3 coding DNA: TGTGCCAGCACGTCACAGAACACCGGGGAGCTGTTTTTT. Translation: CASTSQNTGELFF.

CDR3 in amino acids: CASTSGTSGLQETQYF. In DNA form, the CDR3 reads TGTGCCAGCACCTCGGGGACTAGCGGTCTTCAAGAGACCCAGTACTTC. The chain links TRBV11-2 to TRBJ2-5, with TRBD2 matching over 11 bases. CDR1 and CDR2 from the germline V gene are SGHAT and FQNNGV. Germline trimming cut 7 bases from V and 2 bases from J; bases unmatched to any gene: 9. This CDR3 region has 16 residues.

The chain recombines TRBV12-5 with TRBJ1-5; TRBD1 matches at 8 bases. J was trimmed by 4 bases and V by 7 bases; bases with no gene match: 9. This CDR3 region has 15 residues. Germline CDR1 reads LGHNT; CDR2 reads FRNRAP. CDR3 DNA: TGTGCTAGTGCCGCGGAGGGACAGGCGAATCAGCCCCAGCATTTT. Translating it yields CASAAEGQANQPQHF.

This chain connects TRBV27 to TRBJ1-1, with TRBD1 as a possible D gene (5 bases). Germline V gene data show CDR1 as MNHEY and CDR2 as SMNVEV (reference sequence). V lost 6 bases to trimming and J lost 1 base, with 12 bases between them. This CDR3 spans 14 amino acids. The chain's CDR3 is CASRPLGGNTEAFF. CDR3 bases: TGTGCCAGCAGACCCCTCGGGGGGAACACTGAAGCTTTCTTT.

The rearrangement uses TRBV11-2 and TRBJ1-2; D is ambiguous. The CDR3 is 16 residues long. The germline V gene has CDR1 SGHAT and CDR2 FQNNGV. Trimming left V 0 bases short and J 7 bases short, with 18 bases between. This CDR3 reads CASSLDGEVGRAGYTF. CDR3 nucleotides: TGTGCCAGCAGCTTAGACGGGGAAGTGGGAAGGGCTGGCTACACCTTC.

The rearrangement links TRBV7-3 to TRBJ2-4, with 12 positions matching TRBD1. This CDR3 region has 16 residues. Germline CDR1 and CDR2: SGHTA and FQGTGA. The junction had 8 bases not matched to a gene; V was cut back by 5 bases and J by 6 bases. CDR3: CASSPGTGGAGNIQYF. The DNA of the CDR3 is TGTGCCAGCAGCCCCGGGACAGGGGGCGCGGGAAACATTCAGTACTTC.

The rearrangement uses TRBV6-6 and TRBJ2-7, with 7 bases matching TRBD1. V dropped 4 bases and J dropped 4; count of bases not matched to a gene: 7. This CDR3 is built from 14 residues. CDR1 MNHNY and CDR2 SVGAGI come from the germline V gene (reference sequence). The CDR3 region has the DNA TGTGCCAGCAGTTCCCAGGGGGACCTATACGAGCAGTACTTC. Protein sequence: CASSSQGDLYEQYF.

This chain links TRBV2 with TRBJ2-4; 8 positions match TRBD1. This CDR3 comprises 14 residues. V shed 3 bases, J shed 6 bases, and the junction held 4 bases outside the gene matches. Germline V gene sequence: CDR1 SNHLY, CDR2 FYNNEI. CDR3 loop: CASSEGQDPNIQYF. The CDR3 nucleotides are TGTGCCAGCAGTGAGGGACAGGATCCAAACATTCAGTACTTC. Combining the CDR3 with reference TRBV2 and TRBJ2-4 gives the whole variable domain EPEVTQTPSHQVTQMGQEVILRCVPISNHLYFYWYRQILGQKVEFLVSFYNNEISEKSEIFDDQFSVERPDGSNFTLKIRSTKLEDSAMYFCASSEGQDPNIQYFGAGTRLSVL.

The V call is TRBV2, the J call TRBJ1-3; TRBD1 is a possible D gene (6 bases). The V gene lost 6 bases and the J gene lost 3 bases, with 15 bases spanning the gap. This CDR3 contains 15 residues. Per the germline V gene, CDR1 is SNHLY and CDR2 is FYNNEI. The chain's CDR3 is CASRGGQRLGNTIYF. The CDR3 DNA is TGTGCCAGCAGGGGCGGACAGCGCCTTGGAAACACCATATATTTT.